The 32 T cell receptor beta chains listed next were all sequenced from one sample in a study of blood T cell repertoires in COVID-19. Only in-frame clones appear in the TCRdb table, and some are missing; sequencing was by immunoSEQ multiplex PCR. This table holds around 240,000 clones, roughly 84% found once. The sequencing input was peripheral blood. The source of these receptors is a woman between 45 and 65 years old with acute or convalescent COVID-19.

The chain carries TRBV6-6 and TRBJ1-5; 7 positions match TRBD1. Germline CDR1 and CDR2: MNHNY and SVGAGI (reference sequence). The CDR3 runs 12 residues. After removal of 8 bases from V and 4 bases from J, the junction contained 2 bases not matched to a gene. The chain's CDR3 is CASGTANQPQHF. The CDR3 bases are TGTGCCAGCGGGACAGCGAATCAGCCCCAGCATTTT.

This clone was detected only a few times. This chain uses TRBV27 with TRBJ1-1; 8 positions agree with TRBD1. V trimming: 3 bases; J trimming: 0 bases; junction bases outside the gene matches: 9. The CDR3 loop spans 17 amino acids. Germline CDR1 reads MNHEY; CDR2 reads SMNVEV (reference sequence). CDR3 nucleotides: TGTGCCAGCAGTTTCAAAGCCGGGACAGGTTTGAACACTGAAGCTTTCTTT. It is translated as CASSFKAGTGLNTEAFF.

The chain couples TRBV18 to TRBJ1-1, with a weak D call TRBD1 (5 bases). V lost 3 bases, J lost 4 bases, and 12 bases lay in between. This CDR3 is 14 amino acids long. Germline values: CDR1 KGHSH, CDR2 LQKENI. This CDR3 is CASSPSTAGTEAFF. The CDR3 DNA reads TGTGCCAGCTCACCGTCGACAGCCGGCACTGAAGCTTTCTTT. Looking up the rest from reference TRBV18 and TRBJ1-1 gives the full variable domain: NAGVMQNPRHLVRRRGQEARLRCSPMKGHSHVYWYRQLPEEGLKFMVYLQKENIIDESGMPKERFSAEFPKEGPSILRIQQVVRGDSAAYFCASSPSTAGTEAFFGQGTRLTVV.

This clone was counted once. V and J are TRBV5-5 and TRBJ2-7; 8 bases match TRBD2. Germline V gene sequence: CDR1 SGHKS, CDR2 YYEKEE (reference sequence). This CDR3 has 14 residues. Germline trimming cut 3 bases from V and 4 bases from J; bases unmatched to any gene: 6. The CDR3 sequence: CASSSGLVFYEQYF. DNA for the CDR3: TGTGCCAGCAGCTCGGGACTAGTCTTTTACGAGCAGTACTTC. The entire variable domain, with the rest obtained from reference TRBV5-5 and TRBJ2-7, is as follows: DAGVTQSPTHLIKTRGQQVTLRCSPISGHKSVSWYQQVLGQGPQFIFQYYEKEERGRGNFPDRFSARQFPNYSSELNVNALLLGDSALYLCASSSGLVFYEQYFGPGTRLTVT.

The genes are TRBV9 and TRBJ1-1, with no clear D. The V end was cut by 0 bases, the J end by 0 bases, with 6 bases between. CDR3 size: 14 residues. Germline CDR1 SGDLS, CDR2 YYNGEE. Here the CDR3 reads CASSVGVVNTEAFF. The CDR3 DNA sequence: TGTGCCAGCAGCGTAGGAGTTGTGAACACTGAAGCTTTCTTT.

This rearrangement joins TRBV27 to TRBJ2-7, with a weak D call TRBD2 (5 bases). There are 13 residues in the CDR3. In germline, CDR1 is MNHEY, CDR2 SMNVEV (reference sequence). V dropped 4 bases and J dropped 3 bases, with 10 bases sitting between them. For the CDR3, the DNA is TGTGCCAGCAGTTCCGGACTGTTCTACGAGCAGTACTTC. Protein: CASSSGLFYEQYF.

Only one count was recorded for this clone. The chain carries TRBV7-9 and TRBJ2-3, with 12 bases aligning to TRBD2. Germline loops: CDR1 SEHNR, CDR2 FQNEAQ (reference sequence). V was clipped by 4 bases and J by 6 bases; unmatched bases: 11. The CDR3 covers 17 residues. CDR3 nucleotides: TGTGCCAGCAGCTCGCCCCGGACTAGCGGGATATTGGATACGCAGTATTTT. This codes for CASSSPRTSGILDTQYF.

This clone appeared a single time. This rearrangement joins TRBV5-1 to TRBJ2-7, with D hard to call. This CDR3 has 12 amino acids. V lost 1 base to trimming and J lost 3 bases, with 5 bases between them. CDR1 SGHRS and CDR2 YFSETQ come from the germline V gene. As DNA, the CDR3 is TGCGCCAGCAGCTTGACAGACTACGAGCAGTACTTC. Encoded protein: CASSLTDYEQYF.

The rearrangement uses TRBV25-1 and TRBJ1-1; D uncertain. This CDR3 is 10 amino acids long. With 5 bases removed from V and 8 bases from J, the gap between germline ends came to 6 bases. Looked up from germline, CDR1 is MGHDK and CDR2 is SYGVNS. The CDR3 region is CASSFQEAFF. CDR3 DNA sequence: TGTGCCAGCAGTTTTCAAGAAGCTTTCTTT.

The rearrangement joins TRBV27 to TRBJ2-7; TRBD1 matches 12 bases. After removal of 6 bases from V and 7 bases from J, the junction contained 4 bases not matched to a gene. Germline V gene sequence: CDR1 MNHEY, CDR2 SMNVEV (reference sequence). The CDR3 loop spans 13 amino acids. CDR3 sequence (DNA): TGTGCCAGCAGCCGGGACAGGGGGCAAGAGCAGTACTTC. Translation: CASSRDRGQEQYF.

The genes are TRBV25-1 and TRBJ1-1, with D unresolved. The CDR3 sequence is 11 residues long. The V end was cut by 6 bases, the J end by 4 bases, with 6 bases between. CDR1 is MGHDK and CDR2 is SYGVNS in the germline V gene. The CDR3 nucleotides read TGTGCCAGCAGGTCAGTCACTGAAGCTTTCTTT. It is translated as CASRSVTEAFF.

The chain has TRBV7-9 and TRBJ1-3, with no clear D. Per germline, CDR1 SEHNR and CDR2 FQNEAQ (reference sequence). V lost 6 bases and J 0 bases, leaving 12 bases between the germline ends. This CDR3 has 15 residues. For the CDR3, the DNA is TGTGCCAGCAGTTTGGCGGGAGGCTCTGGAAACACCATATATTTT. Its protein is CASSLAGGSGNTIYF. The variable domain in full, completed from reference TRBV7-9 and TRBJ1-3, reads DTGVSQNPRHKITKRGQNVTFRCDPISEHNRLYWYRQTLGQGPEFLTYFQNEAQLEKSRLLSDRFSAERPKGSFSTLEIQRTEQGDSAMYLCASSLAGGSGNTIYFGEGSWLTVV.

CDR3 nucleotide sequence: TGTGCCAGCAGTTTCCGAGGGGGGACCCAGTACTTC. Protein: CASSFRGGTQYF. V gene TRBV28 combines with J gene TRBJ2-5, with D possibly TRBD1 on 6 matching bases. CDR1 is MDHEN and CDR2 is SYDVKM in the germline V gene. V lost 3 bases, J lost 7 bases, and 9 bases lay in between. The CDR3 totals 12 residues.

The chain has TRBV19 and TRBJ1-4, with 7 bases that match TRBD1. The germline CDR1 and CDR2 sequences are LNHDA and SQIVND (reference sequence). There are 16 residues in the CDR3. With 4 bases clipped from V and 0 bases from J, the junction kept 5 bases outside the gene matches. CDR3 sequence: CASSTGTAATNEKLFF. The CDR3 nucleotides read TGTGCCAGTAGTACCGGGACAGCAGCAACTAATGAAAAACTGTTTTTT.

J is TRBJ1-2 and V is TRBV6-5; D not resolved. CDR3 length equals 15 residues. Trimming cost V 5 bases and J 5 bases, with 18 bases left between them. Per the germline V gene, CDR1 is MNHEY and CDR2 is SVGAGI. The CDR3 DNA is TGTGCCAGCAGTCCCTCGATCGAGGGTTGGTATGGCTACACCTTC. It specifies CASSPSIEGWYGYTF.

This chain uses TRBV7-7 with TRBJ2-7; 8 positions agree with TRBD2. The V and J ends lost 3 bases and 1 base, in that order; junction bases with no gene match: 14. The CDR3 loop spans 18 amino acids. CDR1 is SSHAT, CDR2 FNYEAQ, per germline (reference sequence). The DNA for the CDR3 is TGTGCCAGCAGCTTTGACAGGTATAGTAGCGGGACTTCCTACGAGCAGTACTTC. Its translation is CASSFDRYSSGTSYEQYF.

The V call is TRBV25-1, the J call TRBJ2-3; D gene ambiguous. This CDR3 spans 12 amino acids. V gave up 4 bases and J gave up 4 bases, with 6 bases separating them. Germline CDR1 reads MGHDK; CDR2 reads SYGVNS. CDR3 sequence reads: CASSGNSDTQYF. CDR3 in DNA: TGTGCCAGCAGTGGCAACTCAGATACGCAGTATTTT.

The rearrangement uses TRBV18 and TRBJ2-1; 7 nucleotides match TRBD2. The germline V gene has CDR1 KGHSH and CDR2 LQKENI. The CDR3 sequence is 18 residues long. Losses at the gene ends were 4 bases for V and 0 bases for J; bases not matched to a gene: 12. CDR3 sequence reads: CASSQLSSGTSSYNEQFF. The CDR3 DNA reads as TGTGCCAGCTCACAACTGTCTAGCGGAACAAGCTCCTACAATGAGCAGTTCTTC.

The chain's CDR3 is CASSRQGGSGELFF. CDR3 sequence (DNA): TGTGCCAGCAGTCGACAGGGGGGGAGCGGGGAGCTGTTTTTT. This chain joins TRBV7-2 and TRBJ2-2, with 9 bases identical to TRBD1. J gave up 7 bases and V 6 bases, and 6 bases lay outside the gene matches. CDR1 is SGHTA and CDR2 is FQGNSA in the germline V gene. CDR3 length equals 14 residues.

The chain employs TRBV4-1 and TRBJ2-3, with TRBD2 matching 9 bases. This CDR3 has 17 amino acids. Germline V gene lookup returns CDR1 MGHRA and CDR2 YSYEKL. Trimming cost V 1 base and J 2 bases; bases outside gene matches: 7. This chain's CDR3 is CASSQVISGGTTDTQYF. Here the CDR3 DNA reads TGCGCCAGCAGCCAAGTTATCAGCGGGGGGACCACAGATACGCAGTATTTT.

This chain joins TRBV9 and TRBJ2-1; 9 nucleotides line up with TRBD2. The CDR3 length is 15 residues. V gave up 2 bases and J gave up 1 base; unmatched junction bases: 1. Germline V gene sequence: CDR1 SGDLS, CDR2 YYNGEE. CDR3 sequence reads: CASSVSGSSYNEQFF. CDR3 in DNA: TGTGCCAGCAGCGTTAGCGGGAGTTCCTACAATGAGCAGTTCTTC. Looking up the rest from reference TRBV9 and TRBJ2-1 gives the full variable domain: DSGVTQTPKHLITATGQRVTLRCSPRSGDLSVYWYQQSLDQGLQFLIQYYNGEERAKGNILERFSAQQFPDLHSELNLSSLELGDSALYFCASSVSGSSYNEQFFGPGTRLTVL.

This chain joins TRBV6-2 or TRBV6-3 and TRBJ1-2; D is perhaps TRBD1 (5 bases). From germline, CDR1 is MNHEY and CDR2 SVGEGT. V was shortened by 5 bases and J by 1 base, with 17 bases between the two germline ends. The CDR3 covers 16 residues. CDR3 in DNA: TGTGCCAGCAGTACTTCCACCTTCCAGGGTAACTATGGCTACACCTTC. Amino acids: CASSTSTFQGNYGYTF.

The chain carries TRBV28 and TRBJ1-5; D is possibly TRBD1 (6 bases). Germline CDR1 is MDHEN and CDR2 is SYDVKM. The CDR3 length is 15 residues. Trimming stripped 6 bases from V and 5 bases from J, with 17 bases between. The CDR3 sequence is CASSSDSGNYQPQHF. The DNA of the CDR3 is TGTGCCAGCAGCTCGGACAGTGGGAACTATCAGCCCCAGCATTTT.

The CDR3 DNA reads as TGTGCCATCAGTGGGGCGGGCCCCCATTCTCCCGGGGAGCTGTTTTTT. Residues: CAISGAGPHSPGELFF. This chain links TRBV10-3 with TRBJ2-2; TRBD2 is a possible D gene (5 bases). There are 16 residues in the CDR3. With 4 bases removed from V and 6 bases from J, the gap between germline ends came to 18 bases. Looked up from germline, CDR1 is ENHRY and CDR2 is SYGVKD.

CDR3 in amino acids: CASSPDQRYGYTF. The CDR3 DNA reads TGTGCCAGCTCACCTGACCAGCGATATGGCTACACCTTC. V usage is TRBV18 and J usage is TRBJ1-2, with D hard to call. Trimming took off 3 bases at V and 5 bases at J, with 10 bases between the two ends. Germline V gene data show CDR1 as KGHSH and CDR2 as LQKENI. The CDR3 runs 13 residues.

The chain recombines TRBV19 with TRBJ1-2; no clear D. Trimming shortened V by 3 bases and J by 4 bases, and 6 bases separated the two germline ends. This CDR3 has 12 residues. Germline V lookup: CDR1 LNHDA, CDR2 SQIVND (reference sequence). CDR3 DNA sequence: TGTGCCAGTAGTATTCTCAGCTATGGCTACACCTTC. Its protein is CASSILSYGYTF.

The table lists this clone with a count of one. The genes are TRBV7-2 and TRBJ2-3; 13 nucleotides line up with TRBD2. Germline CDR1 SGHTA, CDR2 FQGNSA. Germline trimming cut 6 bases from V and 6 bases from J; bases unmatched to any gene: 6. The CDR3 covers 15 residues. CDR3 DNA: TGTGCCAGCAGATCGGGACTAGCGGGGCGGGATACGCAGTATTTT. It codes for CASRSGLAGRDTQYF.

The chain joins TRBV3-1 (or the pseudogene TRBV3-2) to TRBJ1-3, with 11 positions matching TRBD1. The germline gives CDR1 LGHDT, CDR2 YNNKEL (reference sequence). V was clipped by 4 bases and J by 8 bases; unmatched bases: 13. This CDR3 has 17 residues. The chain's CDR3 is CASSPRDRGVLADTIYF. As DNA, the CDR3 is TGTGCCAGCAGCCCGCGGGACAGGGGGGTTCTCGCGGACACCATATATTTT.

This rearrangement joins TRBV25-1 to TRBJ1-4; 8 bases fit TRBD1. Losses at the gene ends were 6 bases for V and 12 bases for J; bases not matched to a gene: 6. This CDR3 is built from 12 residues. Germline V gene lookup returns CDR1 MGHDK and CDR2 SYGVNS. The CDR3 loop is CASRMDRAELFF. The CDR3 DNA reads as TGTGCCAGCAGGATGGACAGGGCCGAACTGTTTTTT. Using reference TRBV25-1 and TRBJ1-4 for the parts outside the CDR3, the full variable domain is EADIYQTPRYLVIGTGKKITLECSQTMGHDKMYWYQQDPGMELHLIHYSYGVNSTEKGDLSSESTVSRIRTEHFPLTLESARPSHTSQYLCASRMDRAELFFGSGTQLSVL.

The chain combines TRBV7-9 with TRBJ1-2, with D possibly matching TRBD1 (6 bases). This CDR3 has 15 residues. Germline CDR1 is SEHNR and CDR2 is FQNEAQ (reference sequence). V lost 0 bases and J lost 4, with 12 bases in between. The CDR3 loop is CASSLAGQGLYGYTF. The CDR3, as DNA: TGTGCCAGCAGCTTAGCGGGACAAGGCCTCTATGGCTACACCTTC.

The chain uses TRBV2 and TRBJ1-2; 7 bases are a match to TRBD1. This CDR3 region has 13 residues. V shed 2 bases and J 6 bases; nucleotides not matched to a gene: 3. Per germline, CDR1 SNHLY and CDR2 FYNNEI. Here the CDR3 DNA reads TGTGCCAGCAGTGAAATCAGGGGGGATGGCTACACCTTC. Protein: CASSEIRGDGYTF.

The chain employs TRBV24-1 and TRBJ1-5; D gene uncertain. CDR3 size: 15 residues. CDR1 is KGHDR, CDR2 SFDVKD, per germline. The V gene lost 4 bases and the J gene lost 7 bases, with 16 bases spanning the gap. The CDR3 is CATSEGGLGLQPQHF. In DNA, the CDR3 is TGTGCCACCAGTGAGGGAGGGCTTGGATTGCAGCCCCAGCATTTT.